One and the same sample provided the 20 T cell receptor beta chains below, sequenced in a study of T cells after yellow fever vaccination. TCRdb itself ran the 5' RACE reads through MiXCR, one entry per CDR3 protein. Of approximately 260,000 distinct CDR3 sequences in the sample, about 5.2% are singletons; the top ten hold more than 3%. The source was CD4+ T cells sorted from PBMCs, collected on the day of the yellow fever booster vaccination. Receptors were obtained from a man aged 18 to 30 who received the YFV17D yellow fever vaccine.

This clonotype was counted between two and nine times. The J gene is TRBJ1-2, the V gene TRBV2; weak D call: TRBD1 (5 bases). Germline V lookup: CDR1 SNHLY, CDR2 FYNNEI. The CDR3 extends over 11 amino acids. V lost 6 bases and J 7 bases, leaving 9 bases between the germline ends. CDR3 DNA sequence: TGTGCCAGCAGCGGGGCTGCTGGCTACACCTTC. Translated, it gives CASSGAAGYTF.

The chain joins TRBV20-1 to TRBJ2-4; 8 nucleotides line up with TRBD2. This CDR3 contains 16 residues. Germline-derived CDR1 and CDR2 are DFQATT and SNEGSKA (reference sequence). The V gene end was trimmed by 5 bases and the J gene end by 0 bases; junction bases not matched to a gene: 9. CDR3 loop: CSAPRGGSGAKNIQYF. The CDR3 DNA follows: TGCAGTGCTCCCCGGGGGGGTAGCGGAGCCAAAAACATTCAGTACTTC.

In this sample, this clonotype turned up many times. The chain carries TRBV5-1 and TRBJ2-7; tentative D call: TRBD1 (6 bases). The germline V gene encodes CDR1 SGHRS and CDR2 YFSETQ. The CDR3 covers 14 residues. The V end was cut by 3 bases, the J end by 2 bases, with 12 bases between. CDR3 DNA: TGCGCCAGCAGCTACCGGGACACCACCTACGAGCAGTACTTC. It is translated as CASSYRDTTYEQYF.

This clonotype was observed many times. The chain combines TRBV7-3 with TRBJ2-7; 11 nucleotides line up with TRBD2. The CDR3 consists of 16 residues. J lost 0 bases, V lost 2 bases, and 3 bases had no gene match. Germline lookup yields CDR1 SGHTA and CDR2 FQGTGA. CDR3 DNA: TGTGCCAGCAGCTTATACGGGACTAGCGGCTCCTACGAGCAGTACTTC. It translates to CASSLYGTSGSYEQYF.

This clonotype showed up just a few times. The rearrangement links TRBV27 to TRBJ2-7, with a tentative D call TRBD2 (6 bases). Trimming cost V 9 bases and J 4 bases, with 22 bases left between them. CDR1 is MNHEY, CDR2 SMNVEV, per germline (reference sequence). The CDR3 is made up of 15 amino acids. The chain's CDR3 is CASSPPGLSEYEQYV. The CDR3 DNA is TGTGCCAGTTCTCCCCCGGGACTCTCCGAATACGAGCAGTACGTC.

This clonotype was detected many times. The chain links TRBV6-2 or TRBV6-3 to TRBJ2-2; the D is unclear. The CDR3 extends over 10 amino acids. Germline CDR1 is MNHEY and CDR2 is SVGEGT. Deletions cut 9 bases from V and 8 bases from J, with 7 bases between. CDR3 residues: CASGRGELFF. In DNA form, the CDR3 reads TGTGCCAGTGGCAGGGGGGAGCTGTTTTTT.

This clonotype was counted between two and nine times. This chain uses TRBV4-2 with TRBJ1-2; D not resolved. CDR1 and CDR2 from the germline V gene are LGHNA and YNFKEQ. The CDR3 spans 13 residues. Trimming cost V 4 bases and J 0 bases, with 6 bases left between them. The CDR3 DNA is TGTGCCAGCAGCCTGACACCTAACTATGGCTACACCTTC. It encodes CASSLTPNYGYTF.

The rearrangement links TRBV7-2 to TRBJ1-2; 10 bases match TRBD1. V lost 7 bases and J lost 2; bases outside the gene matches: 4. There are 14 residues in the CDR3. Germline V gives CDR1 SGHTA, CDR2 FQGNSA. CDR3: CASIPTGGNYGYTF. The CDR3, as DNA: TGTGCCAGCATCCCGACAGGGGGCAACTATGGCTACACCTTC.

The CDR3 protein is CASSYRWGHRTTGELFF. The CDR3 region has the DNA TGTGCCAGCAGTTACCGATGGGGACACCGGACGACCGGGGAGCTGTTTTTT. This rearrangement joins TRBV6-5 to TRBJ2-2; tentative D call: TRBD1 (6 bases). The CDR3 is 17 residues long. The germline V and J ends were trimmed by 2 bases and 5 bases, with 18 bases remaining between them. Germline V gene data show CDR1 as MNHEY and CDR2 as SVGAGI.

CDR3 region: CAISGRSVLSPLHF. Written as DNA, the CDR3 is TGTGCCATCAGCGGCCGCTCGGTGCTTTCACCCCTCCACTTT. The chain employs TRBV10-3 and TRBJ1-6, with unresolved D. Germline V gene sequence: CDR1 ENHRY, CDR2 SYGVKD. This CDR3 contains 14 residues. V lost 6 bases and J lost 9, with 15 bases in between.

In this sample, this clonotype turned up a few times. V is TRBV5-8 and J is TRBJ1-2; 7 nucleotides align to TRBD1. J gave up 6 bases and V 3 bases, and 2 bases lay outside the gene matches. CDR3 length: 12 residues. CDR1 and CDR2 (germline): SGHTS, YDEGEE. CDR3: CASSSTGHGYTF. Here the CDR3 DNA reads TGTGCCAGCAGCTCGACAGGGCATGGCTACACCTTC.

This clonotype has ten or more counts. V and J are TRBV7-2 and TRBJ2-5; no reliable D call. The CDR3 has 14 amino acids. The V end lost 0 bases, the J end lost 2 bases, and 7 bases lay between the germline ends. Germline-derived CDR1 and CDR2 are SGHTA and FQGNSA. CDR3 nucleotides: TGTGCCAGCAGCTTAGCTCTACTTCAAGAGACCCAGTACTTC. It codes for CASSLALLQETQYF.

This clonotype was detected only a few times. The V gene is TRBV12-3 or TRBV12-4, the J gene TRBJ2-3; 7 bases line up with TRBD2. J gave up 0 bases and V 6 bases, and 3 bases lay outside the gene matches. The CDR3 has 14 residues. DNA of the CDR3: TGTGCCAGCAGGTCTAGCGGAAGCACAGATACGCAGTATTTT. It encodes CASRSSGSTDTQYF.

The CDR3 here is CSVDRAQGSGYTF. The CDR3 bases are TGCAGCGTGGACAGGGCCCAGGGAAGTGGCTACACCTTC. The chain combines TRBV29-1 with TRBJ1-2; 8 bases align to TRBD1. The germline V gene encodes CDR1 SQVTM and CDR2 ANQGSEA. J was trimmed by 7 bases and V by 6 bases; bases with no gene match: 10. The CDR3 spans 13 residues.

A few counts support this clonotype. V is TRBV11-2 and J is TRBJ1-1, with TRBD1 matching over 8 bases. The CDR3 is 15 residues long. The germline CDR1 and CDR2 sequences are SGHAT and FQNNGV. The V gene end was trimmed by 5 bases and the J gene end by 1 base; junction bases not matched to a gene: 6. The DNA of the CDR3 is TGTGCCAGCAGCGTTAACAGGGGGACGAACACTGAAGCTTTCTTT. This codes for CASSVNRGTNTEAFF.

The J gene is TRBJ2-7, the V gene TRBV20-1; D unclear. This CDR3 contains 15 residues. Per the germline V gene, CDR1 is DFQATT and CDR2 is SNEGSKA (reference sequence). V was cut by 3 bases and J by 7 bases, with 22 bases left in between. In DNA, the CDR3 is TGCAGTGCTAGGGGCGGTGGCAGTACCTACGTAGAGCAGTACTTC. It codes for CSARGGGSTYVEQYF.

The chain employs TRBV6-6 and TRBJ2-5; 12 nucleotides line up with TRBD2. Germline V lookup: CDR1 MNHNY, CDR2 SVGAGI (reference sequence). This CDR3 spans 15 amino acids. The junction had 9 bases not matched to a gene; V was cut back by 6 bases and J by 7 bases. In DNA form, the CDR3 reads TGTGCCAGCAGCCAGACTAGCGGGGGATACGGGACCCAGTACTTC. It encodes CASSQTSGGYGTQYF.

This clonotype was observed a handful of times. This chain uses TRBV5-1 with TRBJ2-1; TRBD1 might be the D (6 bases). The CDR3 contains 17 residues. With 4 bases removed from V and 0 bases from J, the gap between germline ends came to 17 bases. Looked up from germline, CDR1 is SGHRS and CDR2 is YFSETQ. The CDR3 DNA is TGCGCCAGCAGCCCGAGGACAGAGGCGCTCTCCTACAATGAGCAGTTCTTC. It yields the protein CASSPRTEALSYNEQFF.

This clonotype was observed a few times. DNA for the CDR3: TGTGCCAGCAGCTCAGGGGACGAGCAGTACGTC. This codes for CASSSGDEQYV. The chain has TRBV11-1 and TRBJ2-7, with a tentative D call TRBD1 (6 bases). The V gene's germline CDR1 is SGHAT and CDR2 FQDESV (reference sequence). V lost 4 bases and J 5 bases, leaving 6 bases between the germline ends. The CDR3 totals 11 residues.

CDR3 sequence reads: CASSEAHYQETQYF. CDR3 DNA: TGTGCCAGCAGTGAAGCGCACTACCAAGAGACCCAGTACTTC. This chain links TRBV6-1 with TRBJ2-5; D gene uncertain. V lost 0 bases and J 0 bases, leaving 5 bases between the germline ends. The CDR3 contains 14 residues. Germline CDR1 MNHNS, CDR2 SASEGT.